Listed here are 14 T cell receptor beta chains from one sample, sequenced in a study of cytomegalovirus exposure and HLA in healthy donors. PCR primers comprised 60 Vbeta and 13 Jbeta primers. Assay: immunoSEQ multiplex PCR; the TCRdb copy retains only in-frame clones and omits some. The sample records around 110,000 clones, 81% being singletons. Sequencing was done on a sample of PBMCs. Receptor source: a man aged 30 to 45 in good health and CMV-seronegative.

The rearrangement links TRBV27 to TRBJ2-3, with TRBD2 identical over 8 bases. V dropped 8 bases and J dropped 6; count of bases not matched to a gene: 7. The CDR3 consists of 13 residues. Germline CDR1 is MNHEY and CDR2 is SMNVEV (reference sequence). CDR3 coding DNA: TGTGCCAGCTGGAGCGGGAGTACGGATACGCAGTATTTT. This codes for CASWSGSTDTQYF.

The rearrangement uses TRBV11-2 and TRBJ2-7; a possible D gene is TRBD1 (6 bases). Germline V gene sequence: CDR1 SGHAT, CDR2 FQNNGV. The CDR3 runs 15 residues. V was clipped by 1 base and J by 5 bases, with 15 bases between them. The chain's CDR3 is CASSLGGTGWHEQYF. In DNA, the CDR3 is TGTGCCAGCAGCTTAGGGGGTACAGGGTGGCACGAGCAGTACTTC.

The chain is built from TRBV9 and TRBJ2-7; the D gene is possibly TRBD1 (5 bases). Germline V gives CDR1 SGDLS, CDR2 YYNGEE. The CDR3 has 15 amino acids. The ends were cut back, 0 bases at V and 3 bases at J, with 13 bases in the middle. The DNA for the CDR3 is TGTGCCAGCAGCGTAGTATCGACAGATTACTACGAGCAGTACTTC. Its protein is CASSVVSTDYYEQYF.

The chain joins TRBV6-6 to TRBJ2-7; D gene uncertain. The germline V gene encodes CDR1 MNHNY and CDR2 SVGAGI (reference sequence). CDR3 length: 13 amino acids. Trimming left V 0 bases short and J 3 bases short, with 6 bases between. CDR3 protein: CASSYSRVYEQYF. Written as DNA, the CDR3 is TGTGCCAGCAGTTACTCGAGAGTCTACGAGCAGTACTTC.

Written as DNA, the CDR3 is TGTGCCAGCAGCCCACGGACAGGGACTAGCGGGATGGGCTACAATGAGCAGTTCTTC. As protein: CASSPRTGTSGMGYNEQFF. The genes are TRBV7-9 and TRBJ2-1, with 13 nucleotides matching TRBD2. V trimming: 5 bases; J trimming: 3 bases; junction bases outside the gene matches: 13. The length of the CDR3 is 19 residues. Germline V gives CDR1 SEHNR, CDR2 FQNEAQ (reference sequence). The full variable domain, its missing parts supplied by reference TRBV7-9 and TRBJ2-1, is DTGVSQNPRHKITKRGQNVTFRCDPISEHNRLYWYRQTLGQGPEFLTYFQNEAQLEKSRLLSDRFSAERPKGSFSTLEIQRTEQGDSAMYLCASSPRTGTSGMGYNEQFFGPGTRLTVL.

The chain is built from TRBV19 and TRBJ1-2; no reliable D call. Germline lookup yields CDR1 LNHDA and CDR2 SQIVND (reference sequence). The CDR3 runs 11 residues. V gave up 5 bases and J gave up 3 bases, with 4 bases separating them. Here the CDR3 DNA reads TGTGCCAGTAGTCGGGACTATGGCTACACCTTC. Its protein product is CASSRDYGYTF.

The chain couples TRBV7-2 to TRBJ2-1, with D possibly being TRBD2 (5 bases). V shed 5 bases and J shed 10 bases, with 12 bases lying between them. This CDR3 region has 12 residues. The germline CDR1 and CDR2 sequences are SGHTA and FQGNSA. For the CDR3, the DNA is TGTGCCAGCAGCCGCACTAGTTTCGAGCAGTTCTTC. This translates into CASSRTSFEQFF.

The rearrangement links TRBV13 to TRBJ2-2, with 8 nucleotides matching TRBD2. From germline, CDR1 is PRHDT and CDR2 FYEKMQ (reference sequence). The CDR3 totals 17 residues. J gave up 0 bases and V 5 bases, and 8 bases lay outside the gene matches. In nucleotides, the CDR3 is TGTGCCAGCAGCCCCGGGACTAGAGCAACGAACACCGGGGAGCTGTTTTTT. Translated, it gives CASSPGTRATNTGELFF.

The chain is built from TRBV2 and TRBJ1-1; weak D call: TRBD1 (5 bases). The germline V and J ends were trimmed by 9 bases and 6 bases, with 17 bases remaining between them. There are 13 residues in the CDR3. Per germline, CDR1 SNHLY and CDR2 FYNNEI. The CDR3 loop reads CASLKQVEAEAFF. For the CDR3, the DNA is TGTGCCAGTCTTAAACAGGTAGAGGCTGAAGCTTTCTTT. Drawing the rest from reference TRBV2 and TRBJ1-1, the complete variable domain is EPEVTQTPSHQVTQMGQEVILRCVPISNHLYFYWYRQILGQKVEFLVSFYNNEISEKSEIFDDQFSVERPDGSNFTLKIRSTKLEDSAMYFCASLKQVEAEAFFGQGTRLTVV.

The gene calls are TRBV9 and TRBJ2-5, with TRBD2 matching 8 bases. Trimming removed 3 bases from V and 1 base from J; junction bases left unmatched: 2. The germline V gene encodes CDR1 SGDLS and CDR2 YYNGEE. The CDR3 has 14 residues. CDR3 coding DNA: TGTGCCAGCAGCGGCGGGGGGAGCCAAGAGACCCAGTACTTC. This translates into CASSGGGSQETQYF.

The genes are TRBV5-4 and TRBJ1-3; 9 bases are shared with TRBD1. CDR1 and CDR2 (germline): SGHNT, YYREEE (reference sequence). The CDR3 sequence is 15 residues long. V shed 4 bases, J shed 3 bases, and the junction held 5 bases outside the gene matches. CDR3 residues: CASSADRGYGNTIYF. The CDR3 DNA is TGTGCCAGCAGCGCAGACAGGGGGTATGGAAACACCATATATTTT.

This clone was seen once. CDR3 sequence: CSVTLGDFDNNSPLHF. Written as DNA, the CDR3 is TGCAGCGTTACCTTGGGGGACTTCGACAATAATTCACCCCTCCACTTT. The chain couples TRBV29-1 to TRBJ1-6; possibly TRBD1 for D (5 bases). This CDR3 has 16 residues. Trimming shortened V by 5 bases and J by 5 bases, and 19 bases separated the two germline ends. Germline V gene lookup returns CDR1 SQVTM and CDR2 ANQGSEA.

The genes are TRBV4-1 and TRBJ2-1; D possibly corresponds to TRBD2 (5 bases). This CDR3 region has 15 residues. Trimming shortened V by 0 bases and J by 4 bases, and 10 bases separated the two germline ends. The germline CDR1 and CDR2 sequences are MGHRA and YSYEKL. CDR3 protein: CASSQDRGLYNEQFF. The CDR3 DNA follows: TGCGCCAGCAGCCAAGATCGAGGGCTTTACAATGAGCAGTTCTTC.

As regards this clone: Other nucleotide sequences in the sample specify the same CDR3. This sequence joins TRBV11-1 and TRBJ2-3; D gene unclear. The germline V gene has CDR1 SGHAT and CDR2 FQDESV (reference sequence). Trimming took 3 bases from V and 6 from J, leaving 4 bases between them. The CDR3 is 11 amino acids. In DNA form, the CDR3 reads TGTGCCAGCAGCTTTCAGGATACGCAGTATTTT. Translation: CASSFQDTQYF.